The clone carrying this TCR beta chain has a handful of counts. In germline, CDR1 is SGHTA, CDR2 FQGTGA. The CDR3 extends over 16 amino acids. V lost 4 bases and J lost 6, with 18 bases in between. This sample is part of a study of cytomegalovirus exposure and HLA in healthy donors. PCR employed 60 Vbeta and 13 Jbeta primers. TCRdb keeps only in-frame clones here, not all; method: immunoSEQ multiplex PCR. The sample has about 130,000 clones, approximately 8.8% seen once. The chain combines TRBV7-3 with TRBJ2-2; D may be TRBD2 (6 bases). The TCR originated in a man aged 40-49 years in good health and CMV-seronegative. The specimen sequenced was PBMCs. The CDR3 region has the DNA TGTGCCAGCAGCTCCCTCCGGGCGGGGCCCCCCGGGGAGCTGTTTTTT. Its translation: CASSSLRAGPPGELFF.